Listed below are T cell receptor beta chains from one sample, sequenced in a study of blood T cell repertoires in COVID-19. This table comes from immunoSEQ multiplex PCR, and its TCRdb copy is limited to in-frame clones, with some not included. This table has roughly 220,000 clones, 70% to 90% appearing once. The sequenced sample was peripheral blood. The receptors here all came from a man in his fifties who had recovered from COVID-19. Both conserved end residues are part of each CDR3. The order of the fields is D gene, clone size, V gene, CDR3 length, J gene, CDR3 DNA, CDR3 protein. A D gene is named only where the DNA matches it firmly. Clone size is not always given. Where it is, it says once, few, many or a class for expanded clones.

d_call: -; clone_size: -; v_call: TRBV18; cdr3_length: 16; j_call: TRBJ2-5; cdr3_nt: TGTGCCAGCTCACCAATAAGCGGAGGCCTCCAAGAGACCCAGTACTTC; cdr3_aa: CASSPISGGLQETQYF
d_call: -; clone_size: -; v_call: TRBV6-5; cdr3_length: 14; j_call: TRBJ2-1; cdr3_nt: TGTGCCAGCAGTTTGCGGCTAGGCGTGGATGAGCAGTTCTTC; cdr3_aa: CASSLRLGVDEQFF
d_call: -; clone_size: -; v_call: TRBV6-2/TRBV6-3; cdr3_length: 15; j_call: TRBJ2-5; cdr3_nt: TGTGCCAGCAGTTACGTGGGGGCGATTAGGGAGACCCAGTACTTC; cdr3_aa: CASSYVGAIRETQYF
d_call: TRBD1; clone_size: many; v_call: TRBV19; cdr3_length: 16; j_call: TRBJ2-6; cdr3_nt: TGTGCCAGTAGTGTGGGACAGGGAGCCGGGGCCAACGTCCTGACTTTC; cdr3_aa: CASSVGQGAGANVLTF
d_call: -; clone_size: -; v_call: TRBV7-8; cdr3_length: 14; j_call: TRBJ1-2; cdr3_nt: TGTGCCAGCAGCACGACGACAGGATACTATGGCTACACCTTC; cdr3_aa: CASSTTTGYYGYTF
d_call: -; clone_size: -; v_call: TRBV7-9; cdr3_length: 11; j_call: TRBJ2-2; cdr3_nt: TGTGCCAGCAGAGCTACCGGGGAGCTGTTTTTT; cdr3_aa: CASRATGELFF
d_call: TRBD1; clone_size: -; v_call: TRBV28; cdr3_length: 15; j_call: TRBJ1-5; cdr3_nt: TGTGCCAGCAGTGTCAGGACAGGGGGAAATCAGCCCCAGCATTTT; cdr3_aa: CASSVRTGGNQPQHF
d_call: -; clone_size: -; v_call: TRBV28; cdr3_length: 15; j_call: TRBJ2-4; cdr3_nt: TGTGCCAGCAGTGCCTGGGGGGGCGGGGGAAACATTCAGTACTTC; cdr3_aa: CASSAWGGGGNIQYF
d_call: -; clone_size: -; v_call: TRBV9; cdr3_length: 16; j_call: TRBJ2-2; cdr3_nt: TGTGCCAGCAGCGCGCGACAGACCACGAACACCGGGGAGCTGTTTTTT; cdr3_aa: CASSARQTTNTGELFF
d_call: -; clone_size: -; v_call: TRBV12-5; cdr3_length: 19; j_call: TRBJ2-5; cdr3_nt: TGTGCTAGTGGTATACAATTCAATCACGACAGGTACGGCAAAGAGACCCAGTACTTC; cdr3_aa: CASGIQFNHDRYGKETQYF
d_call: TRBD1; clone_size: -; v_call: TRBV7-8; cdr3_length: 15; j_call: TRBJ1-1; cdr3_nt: TGTGCCAGCAGCCCCTCCCGACAGGGTAACACTGAAGCTTTCTTT; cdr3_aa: CASSPSRQGNTEAFF
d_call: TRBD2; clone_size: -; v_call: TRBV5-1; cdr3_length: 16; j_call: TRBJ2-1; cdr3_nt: TGCGCCAGCAGCTTGGGTCGCGGGGGGCCCTACAATGAGCAGTTCTTC; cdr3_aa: CASSLGRGGPYNEQFF
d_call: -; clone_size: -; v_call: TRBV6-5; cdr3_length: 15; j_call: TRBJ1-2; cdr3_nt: TGTGCCAGCAGCCAACGGAGGGATTGGGACTATGGCTACACCTTC; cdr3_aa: CASSQRRDWDYGYTF
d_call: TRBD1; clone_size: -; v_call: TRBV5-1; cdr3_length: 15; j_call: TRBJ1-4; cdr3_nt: TGCGCCAGCAGCTCCAGGGGGCCGATTAATGAAAAACTGTTTTTT; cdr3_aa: CASSSRGPINEKLFF
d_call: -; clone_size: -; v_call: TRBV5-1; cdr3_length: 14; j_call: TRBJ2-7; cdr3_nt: TGCGCCAGCAGCTTGGGGACAGCCTCCTACGAGCAGTACTTC; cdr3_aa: CASSLGTASYEQYF
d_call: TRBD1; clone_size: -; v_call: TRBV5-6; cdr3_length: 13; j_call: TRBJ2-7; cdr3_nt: TGTGCCAGCAGCGGGGACAGAGGCTACGAGCAGTACTTC; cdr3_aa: CASSGDRGYEQYF
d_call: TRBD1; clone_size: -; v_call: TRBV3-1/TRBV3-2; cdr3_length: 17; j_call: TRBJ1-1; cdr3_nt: TGTGCCAGCAGCCCCAGCGCGTCTCAGGGGGAGCGGACTGAAGCTTTCTTT; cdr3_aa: CASSPSASQGERTEAFF
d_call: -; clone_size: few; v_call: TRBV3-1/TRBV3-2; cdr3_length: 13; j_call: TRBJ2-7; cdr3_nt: TGTGCCAGCAGCCAAGGCGGCCCCTACGAGCAGTACTTC; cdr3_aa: CASSQGGPYEQYF
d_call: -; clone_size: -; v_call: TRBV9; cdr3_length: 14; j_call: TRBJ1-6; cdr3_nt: TGTGCCAGCAGCGTTCAAAGGAGTGGTTCACCCCTCCACTTT; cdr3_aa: CASSVQRSGSPLHF
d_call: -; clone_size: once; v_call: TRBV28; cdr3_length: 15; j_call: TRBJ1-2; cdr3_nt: TGTGCCAGCAGTTTATCGTCACTCGGGAACTATGGCTACACCTTC; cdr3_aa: CASSLSSLGNYGYTF
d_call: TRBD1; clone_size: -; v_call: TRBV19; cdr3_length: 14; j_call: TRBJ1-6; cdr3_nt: TGTGCCAGTAGCTTCCGGGACAGGGGTTCACCCCTCCACTTT; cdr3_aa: CASSFRDRGSPLHF
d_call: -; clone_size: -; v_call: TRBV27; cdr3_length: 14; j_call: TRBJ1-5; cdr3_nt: TGTGCCAGCAGTTTATCGGCAGTTAATCAGCCCCAGCATTTT; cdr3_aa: CASSLSAVNQPQHF
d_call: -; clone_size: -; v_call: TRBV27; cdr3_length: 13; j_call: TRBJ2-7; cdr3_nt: TGTGCCAGCAGTTTATCGCCGGCCTACGAGCAGTACTTC; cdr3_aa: CASSLSPAYEQYF
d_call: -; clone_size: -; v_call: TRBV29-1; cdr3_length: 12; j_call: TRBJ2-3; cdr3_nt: TGCAGCGCCGACAGGAGCACAGATACGCAGTATTTT; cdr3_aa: CSADRSTDTQYF
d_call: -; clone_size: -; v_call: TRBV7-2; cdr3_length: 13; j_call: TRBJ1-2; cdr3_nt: TGTGCCAGCAGCTTAGAGACAGTCTATGGCTACACCTTC; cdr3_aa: CASSLETVYGYTF
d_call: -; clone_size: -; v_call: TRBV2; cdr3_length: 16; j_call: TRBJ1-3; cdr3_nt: TGTGCCAGCAGTGAGGGAGGGGCCGTCTCTGGAAACACCATATATTTT; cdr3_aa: CASSEGGAVSGNTIYF
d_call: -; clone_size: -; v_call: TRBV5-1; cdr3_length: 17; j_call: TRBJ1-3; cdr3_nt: TGCGCCAGCAGCTTGGGTCGGGACTCAATCTCTGGAAACACCATATATTTT; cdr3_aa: CASSLGRDSISGNTIYF
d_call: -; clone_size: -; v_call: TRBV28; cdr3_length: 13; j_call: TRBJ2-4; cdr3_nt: TGTGCCAGCAGTTTATTTGATAGAAACATTCAGTACTTC; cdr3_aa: CASSLFDRNIQYF
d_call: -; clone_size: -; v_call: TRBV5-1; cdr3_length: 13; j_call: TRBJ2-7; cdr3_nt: TGCGCCAGCAGCGCGGCGAGAGACTACGAGCAGTACTTC; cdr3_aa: CASSAARDYEQYF
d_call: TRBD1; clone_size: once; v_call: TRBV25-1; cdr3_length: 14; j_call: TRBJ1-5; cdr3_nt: TGTGCCAGCAGTGAACGGGACAGCCCCCGGCCCCAGCATTTT; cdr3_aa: CASSERDSPRPQHF
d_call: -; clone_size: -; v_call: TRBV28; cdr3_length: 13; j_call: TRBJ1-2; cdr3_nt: TGTGCCAGCATCAATAGGGGGGGCTCTGGCTACACCTTC; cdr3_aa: CASINRGGSGYTF
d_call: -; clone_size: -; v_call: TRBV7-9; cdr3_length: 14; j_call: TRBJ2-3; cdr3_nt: TGTGCCAGCAGCTCTAGCCGGTTAGCGGATACGCAGTATTTT; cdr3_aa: CASSSSRLADTQYF
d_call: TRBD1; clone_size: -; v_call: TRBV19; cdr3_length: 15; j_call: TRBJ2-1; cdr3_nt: TGTGCCAGTAGCAATACAGGGGCTCGATACAATGAGCAGTTCTTC; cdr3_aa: CASSNTGARYNEQFF
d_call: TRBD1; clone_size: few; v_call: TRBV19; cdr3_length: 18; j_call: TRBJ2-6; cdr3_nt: TGTGCCAGTAGTATGGGACAGGGGCTAAGCTCTGGGGCCAACGTCCTGACTTTC; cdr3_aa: CASSMGQGLSSGANVLTF
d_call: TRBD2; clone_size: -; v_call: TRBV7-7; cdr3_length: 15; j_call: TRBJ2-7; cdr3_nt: TGTGCCAGCAGCTTCGGGAGCGGGAGTATCAACGAGCAGTACTTC; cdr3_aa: CASSFGSGSINEQYF
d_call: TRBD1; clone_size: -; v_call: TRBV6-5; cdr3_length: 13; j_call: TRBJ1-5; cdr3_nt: TGTGCCAGCGCAGGGGGAGCTGGACAGCCCCAGCATTTT; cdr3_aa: CASAGGAGQPQHF
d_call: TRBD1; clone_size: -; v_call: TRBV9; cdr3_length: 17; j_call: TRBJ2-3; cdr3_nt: TGTGCCAGCAGCGCGGCGATAGGGGGCCGGACCACAGATACGCAGTATTTT; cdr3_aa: CASSAAIGGRTTDTQYF
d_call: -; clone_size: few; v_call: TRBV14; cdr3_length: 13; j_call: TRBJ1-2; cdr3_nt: TGTGCCAGCAGCCGGCAGGAGGGCTATGGCTACACCTTC; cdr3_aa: CASSRQEGYGYTF
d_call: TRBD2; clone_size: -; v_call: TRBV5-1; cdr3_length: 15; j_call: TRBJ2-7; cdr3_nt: TGCGCCAGCAGCGGAACTAGCGGGAGGTATTACGAGCAGTACTTC; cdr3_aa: CASSGTSGRYYEQYF
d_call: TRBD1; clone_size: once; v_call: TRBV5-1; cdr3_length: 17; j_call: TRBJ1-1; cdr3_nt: TGCGCCAGCAGCACCGGGACAGGGCTGGGCATGAACACTGAAGCTTTCTTT; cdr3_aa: CASSTGTGLGMNTEAFF
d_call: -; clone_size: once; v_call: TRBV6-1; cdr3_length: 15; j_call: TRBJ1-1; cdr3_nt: TGTGCCAGCAGTGAACGACGGGGTTTGGGCACTGAAGCTTTCTTT; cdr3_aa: CASSERRGLGTEAFF
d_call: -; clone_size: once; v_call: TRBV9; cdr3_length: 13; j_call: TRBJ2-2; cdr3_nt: TGTGCCAGCAGCGGGAGTAACACCGGGGAGCTGTTTTTT; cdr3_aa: CASSGSNTGELFF
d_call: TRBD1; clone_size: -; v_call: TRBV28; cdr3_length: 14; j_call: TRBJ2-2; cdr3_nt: TGTGCCGGGGCCGGGGACAGGGGGCCCGGGGAGCTGTTTTTT; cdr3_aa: CAGAGDRGPGELFF
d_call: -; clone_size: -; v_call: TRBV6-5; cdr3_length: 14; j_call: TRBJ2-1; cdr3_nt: TGTGCCAGCAGTTTCCGGTGGGCAGTCAATGAGCAGTTCTTC; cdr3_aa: CASSFRWAVNEQFF
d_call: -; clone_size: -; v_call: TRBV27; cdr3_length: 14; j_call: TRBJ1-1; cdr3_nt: TGTGCCAGCAGACCCAGGGAGGGAAACACTGAAGCTTTCTTT; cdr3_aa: CASRPREGNTEAFF
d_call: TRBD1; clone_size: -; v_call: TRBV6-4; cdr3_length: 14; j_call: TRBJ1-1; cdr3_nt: TGTGCCAGCAGACTTCGACAGGGTCACACTGAAGCTTTCTTT; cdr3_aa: CASRLRQGHTEAFF
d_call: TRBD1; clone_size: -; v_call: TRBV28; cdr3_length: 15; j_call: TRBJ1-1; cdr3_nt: TGTGCCAGCAGTCCGTATGACAGGGTGAACACTGAAGCTTTCTTT; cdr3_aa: CASSPYDRVNTEAFF
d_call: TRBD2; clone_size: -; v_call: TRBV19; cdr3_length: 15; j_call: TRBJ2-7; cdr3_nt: TGTGCCAGTAGTATGGCTAGCGGGAGTTCCTACGAGCAGTACTTC; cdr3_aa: CASSMASGSSYEQYF
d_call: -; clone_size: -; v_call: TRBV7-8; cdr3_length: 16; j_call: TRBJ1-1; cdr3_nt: TGTGCCAGCAGCTTAGTACTTACTTCGGTGAACACTGAAGCTTTCTTT; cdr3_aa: CASSLVLTSVNTEAFF
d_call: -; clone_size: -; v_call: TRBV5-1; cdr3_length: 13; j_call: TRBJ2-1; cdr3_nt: TGCGCCAGCAGCTTGGCCAACGGCGGTGAGCAGTTCTTC; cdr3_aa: CASSLANGGEQFF
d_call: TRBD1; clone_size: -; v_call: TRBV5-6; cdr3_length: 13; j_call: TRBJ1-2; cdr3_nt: TGTGCCAGCCTCGAGACCGGGACAGTGGGCTACACCTTC; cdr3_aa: CASLETGTVGYTF
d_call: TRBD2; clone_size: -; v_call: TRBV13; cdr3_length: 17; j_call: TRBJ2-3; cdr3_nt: TGTGCCAGCAGCTTAGTGGGAGGGAGGGCCTCAAGAGATACGCAGTATTTT; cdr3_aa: CASSLVGGRASRDTQYF
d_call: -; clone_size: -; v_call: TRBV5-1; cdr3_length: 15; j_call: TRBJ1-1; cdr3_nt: TGCGCCAGCAGCTTGGTGGGCACCCCGAACACTGAAGCTTTCTTT; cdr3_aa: CASSLVGTPNTEAFF
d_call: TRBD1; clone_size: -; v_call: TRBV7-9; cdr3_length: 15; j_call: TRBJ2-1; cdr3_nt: TGTGCCAGCAGCGTAGATGGGACAGGGAGCAATGAGCAGTTCTTC; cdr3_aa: CASSVDGTGSNEQFF
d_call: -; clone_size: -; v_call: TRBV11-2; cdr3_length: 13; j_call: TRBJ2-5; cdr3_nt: TGTGCCACCAACAGGGCCCTCCAAGAGACCCAGTACTTC; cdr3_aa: CATNRALQETQYF
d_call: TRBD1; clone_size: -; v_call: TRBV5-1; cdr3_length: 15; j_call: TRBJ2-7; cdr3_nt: TGCGCCAGCAGCCTCAATCCGGGACAGGGCTACGAGCAGTACTTC; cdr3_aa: CASSLNPGQGYEQYF
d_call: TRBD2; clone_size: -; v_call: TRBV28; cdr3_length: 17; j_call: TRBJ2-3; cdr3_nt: TGTGCCAGCAAGAGACTAGCGGGAGGGGCTAGCACAGATACGCAGTATTTT; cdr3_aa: CASKRLAGGASTDTQYF
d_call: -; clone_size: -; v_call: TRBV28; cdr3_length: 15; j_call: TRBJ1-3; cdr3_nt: TGTGCCAGCAGTGAACTGGCGGTCGACGGAAACACCATATATTTT; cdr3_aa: CASSELAVDGNTIYF
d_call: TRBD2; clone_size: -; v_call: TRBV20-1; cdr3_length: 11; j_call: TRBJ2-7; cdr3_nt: TGCAGTGCTGGACTAGCCTACGAGCAGTACTTC; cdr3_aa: CSAGLAYEQYF